This T cell receptor (beta chain) originates from a study of beta chain features in type 1 diabetes. A remark on this clone: Its cognate antigen is unknown.

It was one heparinised blood draw, averaging about 116 mL, that each donor gave. Cell sorting via CD45RO/CCR7/CD25/CD127/CD95/CD27 was performed to obtain CD4+ naive, central memory, regulatory and stem cell-like memory cells. The study reverse transcribed the entire isolated RNA, so it sequenced expressed TCRB transcripts. Produced via immunoSEQ multiplex PCR; TCRdb's table is partial and in-frame only. The sample consists of 230,000 or so clones, roughly 17% of them appearing once. Study-level findings and limits: Shortening that was moderate but significant affected the TCRB CDR3s of Type 1 diabetes patients in all four CD4+ subsets. PCR might favor shorter templates, equally in patients and controls. VDJ junctions from patients with type 1 diabetes contained fewer insertions and more deletions.

V lost 3 bases to trimming and J lost 1 base, with 3 bases between them. The germline CDR1 and CDR2 sequences are LGHNA and YSLEER. The CDR3 sequence is 12 residues long. V gene TRBV4-3 combines with J gene TRBJ1-2; no clear D. The clonotype was recovered from a man aged 30 to 45 with type 1 diabetes. Source material: naive CD4+ T cells from blood. The CDR3 region is CASSQGNYGYTF. The CDR3 DNA follows: TGCGCCAGCAGCCAGGGTAACTATGGCTACACCTTC.